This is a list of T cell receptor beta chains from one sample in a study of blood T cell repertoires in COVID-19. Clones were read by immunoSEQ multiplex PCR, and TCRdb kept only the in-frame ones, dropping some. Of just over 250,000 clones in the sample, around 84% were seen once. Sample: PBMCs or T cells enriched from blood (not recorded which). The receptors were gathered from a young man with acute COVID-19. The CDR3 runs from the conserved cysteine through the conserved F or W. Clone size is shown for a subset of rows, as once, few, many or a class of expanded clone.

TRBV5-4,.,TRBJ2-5,CASSLGQGDETQYF
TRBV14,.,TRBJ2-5,CASSQDSGSGMVLETQYF
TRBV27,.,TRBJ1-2,CASSLQTVGRASYGYTF
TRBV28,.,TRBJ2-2,CASSLLTGELFF
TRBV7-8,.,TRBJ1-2,CASSSTSRGVGESGYTF
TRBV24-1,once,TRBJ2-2,CATSDEGADTGELFF
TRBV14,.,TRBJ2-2,CASSHLRSTGELFF
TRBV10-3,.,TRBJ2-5,CAISEGGVAQETQYF
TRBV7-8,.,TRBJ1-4,CASSDRTTNEKLFF
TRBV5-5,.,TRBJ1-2,CASHLPGGANGYTF
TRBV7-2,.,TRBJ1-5,CASSSQEGLGNQPQHF
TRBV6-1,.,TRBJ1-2,CASSDQGVYGYTF
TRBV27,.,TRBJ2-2,CASSLLPANTGELFF
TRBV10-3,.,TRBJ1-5,CAIRTGTADQPQHF
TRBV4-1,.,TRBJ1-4,CASSQQSGTGRTNEKLFF
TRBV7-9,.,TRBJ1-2,CASSFTGRNGYTF
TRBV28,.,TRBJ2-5,CASSGQGVAQETQYF
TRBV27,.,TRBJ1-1,CASSLLGRGINTEAFF
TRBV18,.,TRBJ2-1,CASSSREGESYNEQFF
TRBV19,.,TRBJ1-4,CASRDRGVDEKLFF
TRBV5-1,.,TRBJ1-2,CASSFRQGYGYTF
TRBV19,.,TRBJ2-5,CASSRRLQETQYF
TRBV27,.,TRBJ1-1,CASSSPGTEAFF
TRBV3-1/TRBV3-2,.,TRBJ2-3,CASGPSVDTQYF
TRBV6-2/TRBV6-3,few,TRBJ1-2,CASSPDRVYGYTF
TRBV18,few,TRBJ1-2,CASSKTGGSYGYTF
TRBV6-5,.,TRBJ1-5,CASRGDDSNQPQHF
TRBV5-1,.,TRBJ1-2,CASSPQDLGGYTF
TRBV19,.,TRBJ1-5,CASCGQGGNQPQHF
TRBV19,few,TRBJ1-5,CASSIYGGGERSQPQHF
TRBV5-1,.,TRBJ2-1,CASSFGEKYNEQFF
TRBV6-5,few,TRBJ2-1,CASSYSGVSSYNEQFF
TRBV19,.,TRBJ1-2,CASSLEAFTGGYTF
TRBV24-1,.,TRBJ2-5,CATSDFRDNGQETQYF
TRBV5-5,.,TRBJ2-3,CASSLGQGILNTQYF
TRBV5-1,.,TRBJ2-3,CASSGGQGASTDTQYF
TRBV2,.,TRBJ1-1,CARTKDRDTEAFF
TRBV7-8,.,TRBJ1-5,CASSLDRAQPQHF
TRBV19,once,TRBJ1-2,CASTYAGGGYTF
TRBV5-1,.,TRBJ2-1,CASSLGTDYFNEQFF
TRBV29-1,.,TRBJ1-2,CSVEQAGVYGYTF
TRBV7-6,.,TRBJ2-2,CASSFREGSSTGELFF
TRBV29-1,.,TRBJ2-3,CSVVQGQNTDTQYF
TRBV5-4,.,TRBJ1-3,CASSTGQSGNTIYF
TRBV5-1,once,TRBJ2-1,CASSLVPGQGASYNEQFF
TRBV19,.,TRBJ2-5,CASTPGRTQETQYF
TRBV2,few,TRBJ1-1,CASSDRSVNTEAFF
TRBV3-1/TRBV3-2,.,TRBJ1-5,CASSLGQGISTQHF
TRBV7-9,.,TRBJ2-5,CASSFGRLAEETQYF
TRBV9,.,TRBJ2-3,CASSPIAGGPKTQYF
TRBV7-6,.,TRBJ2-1,CASSLNGGVNEQFF
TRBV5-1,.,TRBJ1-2,CASTNAPGTGRYGYTF
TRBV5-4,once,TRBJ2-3,CASSGLAGGTDTQYF
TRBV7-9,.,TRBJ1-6,CASSFNMAGDSPLHF
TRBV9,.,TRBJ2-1,CASRVPLSDRGNEQFF